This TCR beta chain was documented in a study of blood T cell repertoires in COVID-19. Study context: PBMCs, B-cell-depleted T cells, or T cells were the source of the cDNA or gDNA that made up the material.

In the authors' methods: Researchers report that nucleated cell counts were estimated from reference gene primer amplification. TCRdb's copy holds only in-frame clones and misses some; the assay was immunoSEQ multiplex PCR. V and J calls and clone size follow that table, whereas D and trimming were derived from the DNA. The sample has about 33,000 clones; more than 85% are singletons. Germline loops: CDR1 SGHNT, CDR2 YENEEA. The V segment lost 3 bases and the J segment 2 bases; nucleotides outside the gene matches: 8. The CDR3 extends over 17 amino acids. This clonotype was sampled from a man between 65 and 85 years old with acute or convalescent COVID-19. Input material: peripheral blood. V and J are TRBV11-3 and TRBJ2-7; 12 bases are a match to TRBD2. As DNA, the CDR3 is TGTGCCAGCAGCTTGGCTAGCGGGAGGGCCATGACCTACGAGCAGTACTTC. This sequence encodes CASSLASGRAMTYEQYF.